The sequence of this T cell receptor beta chain was determined in a study of blood T cells in healthy people across ages. Study-wide findings and caveats: A greater number of naive CD4+ cells and higher diversity distinguished long-lived donors from aged donors.

Together with a sample-barcoded 5' primer, a J-beta primer mix was included in a second PCR lasting about 6 to 12 cycles. TCRdb re-called the 5' RACE reads through MiXCR, storing one row per CDR3 protein. The sample carries hundreds of thousands of distinct CDR3 sequences, over 20% recorded once. This clonotype was counted only a few times. The target antigen is unknown. Every participating donor contributed around 9.5 milliliters of peripheral blood through a draw. The sequenced sample was blood. This sequence originates from a man between 65 and 85 years old in good health.

In DNA form, the CDR3 reads TGTGCCAGCAGCTTAGGTTACACGGCTAGCGCCCGACGAACCTACAATGAGCAGTTCTTC. Protein sequence: CASSLGYTASARRTYNEQFF. This chain connects TRBV11-1 to TRBJ2-1; perhaps TRBD2 as D (6 bases). The CDR3 spans 20 residues. Trimming removed 1 base at V and 2 bases at J, with 24 bases between. Germline lookup yields CDR1 SGHAT and CDR2 FQDESV (reference sequence).